This T cell receptor beta chain stems from a study of shared clonotypes between healthy human individuals. Study results and caveats: It was the non-shared clonotypes that had lower generation probabilities than clonotypes shared by all four donors. Blood was the sole source, and tissue repertoires probably differ.

A word on this clone: The antigen remains unidentified.

Naive CD8 cells were CD45RO-negative, positively selected for CCR7, excluding terminally differentiated effector memory CD45RA+ cells. It was across several immunoSEQ plates that each subset's genomic DNA was evenly split. For sorted subsets, about 0.2 ug DNA per replicate equaled around 30,000 T cell genomes. Generated by immunoSEQ multiplex PCR, the TCRdb table keeps only in-frame clones and is missing some. The profile covers around 600,000 clones, with 85% to 95% appearing a single time and approximately 0.11% taken by the ten largest. This CDR3 region has 14 residues. The germline V gene has CDR1 MGHRA and CDR2 YSYEKL. The junction had 7 bases not matched to a gene; V was cut back by 1 base and J by 8 bases.

This chain links TRBV4-1 with TRBJ2-7, with 8 bases that match TRBD2. Sequenced material: naive CD8+ T cells sorted from blood. The sequence was obtained from a woman in her 30s in good health. The CDR3 coding sequence is TGCGCCAGCAGCCAAGTAACGGGAGGGCCCAAGCAGTACTTC. Its protein product is CASSQVTGGPKQYF.